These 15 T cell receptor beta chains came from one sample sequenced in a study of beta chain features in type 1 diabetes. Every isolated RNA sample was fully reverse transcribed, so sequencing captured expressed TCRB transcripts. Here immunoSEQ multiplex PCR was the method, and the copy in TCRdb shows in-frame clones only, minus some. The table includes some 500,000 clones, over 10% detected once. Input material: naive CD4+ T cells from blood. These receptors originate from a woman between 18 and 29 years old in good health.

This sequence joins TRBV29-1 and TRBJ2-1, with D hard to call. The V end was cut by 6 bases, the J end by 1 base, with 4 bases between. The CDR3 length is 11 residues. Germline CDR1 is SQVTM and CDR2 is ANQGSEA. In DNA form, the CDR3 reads TGCAGCGTCTCTTCCTACAATGAGCAGTTCTTC. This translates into CSVSSYNEQFF.

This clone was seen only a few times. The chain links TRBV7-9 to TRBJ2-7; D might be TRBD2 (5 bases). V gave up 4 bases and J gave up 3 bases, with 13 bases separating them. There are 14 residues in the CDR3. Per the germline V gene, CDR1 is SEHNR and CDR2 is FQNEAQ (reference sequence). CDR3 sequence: CASSSWEKGYEQYF. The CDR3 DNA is TGTGCCAGCAGCTCATGGGAGAAAGGCTACGAGCAGTACTTC.

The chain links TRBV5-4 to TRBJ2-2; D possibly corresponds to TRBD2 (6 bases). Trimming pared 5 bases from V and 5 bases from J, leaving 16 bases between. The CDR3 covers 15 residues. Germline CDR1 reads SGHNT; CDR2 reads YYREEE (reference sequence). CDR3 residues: CASRDRGRRTGELFF. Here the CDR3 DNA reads TGTGCCAGCAGGGACCGAGGGAGGAGGACCGGGGAGCTGTTTTTT.

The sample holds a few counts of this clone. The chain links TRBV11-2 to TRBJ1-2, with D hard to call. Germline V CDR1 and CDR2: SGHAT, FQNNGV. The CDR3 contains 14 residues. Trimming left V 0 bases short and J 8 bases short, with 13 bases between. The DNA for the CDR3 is TGTGCCAGCAGCTTAGATACAGCGCAAAGGGGCTACACCTTC. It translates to CASSLDTAQRGYTF. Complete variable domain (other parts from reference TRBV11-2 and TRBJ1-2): EAGVAQSPRYKIIEKRQSVAFWCNPISGHATLYWYQQILGQGPKLLIQFQNNGVVDDSQLPKDRFSAERLKGVDSTLKIQPAKLEDSAVYLCASSLDTAQRGYTFGSGTRLTVV.

The CDR3 loop reads CASSLGQDGETQYF. The CDR3 nucleotides are TGTGCCAGCAGCTTAGGGCAGGACGGAGAGACCCAGTACTTC. The chain has TRBV7-9 and TRBJ2-5; D is unresolved. This CDR3 has 14 residues. V shed 1 base and J shed 4 bases, with 10 bases lying between them. Looked up from germline, CDR1 is SEHNR and CDR2 is FQNEAQ (reference sequence).

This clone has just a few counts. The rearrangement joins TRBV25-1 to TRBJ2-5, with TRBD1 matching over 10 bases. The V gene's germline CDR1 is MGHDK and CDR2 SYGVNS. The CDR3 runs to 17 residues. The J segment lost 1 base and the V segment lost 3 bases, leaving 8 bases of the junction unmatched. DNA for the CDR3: TGTGCCAGCAGTGAGGACAGGGGGAGAAGAATCCAAGAGACCCAGTACTTC. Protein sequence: CASSEDRGRRIQETQYF.

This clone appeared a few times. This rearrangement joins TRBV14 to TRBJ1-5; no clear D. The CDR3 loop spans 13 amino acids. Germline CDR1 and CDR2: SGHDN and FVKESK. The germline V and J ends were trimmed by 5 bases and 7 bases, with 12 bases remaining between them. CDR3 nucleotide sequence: TGTGCCAGCAGCGCGCGAAGAGGACAGCCCCAGCATTTT. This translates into CASSARRGQPQHF.

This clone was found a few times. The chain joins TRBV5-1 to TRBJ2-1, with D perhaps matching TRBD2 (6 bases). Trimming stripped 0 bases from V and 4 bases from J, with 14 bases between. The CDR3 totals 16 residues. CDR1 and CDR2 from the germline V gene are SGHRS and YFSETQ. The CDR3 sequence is CASSLEGSGLYNEQFF. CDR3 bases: TGCGCCAGCAGCTTGGAGGGTAGCGGCCTTTACAATGAGCAGTTCTTC. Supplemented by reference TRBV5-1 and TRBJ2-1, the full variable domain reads KAGVTQTPRYLIKTRGQQVTLSCSPISGHRSVSWYQQTPGQGLQFLFEYFSETQRNKGNFPGRFSGRQFSNSRSEMNVSTLELGDSALYLCASSLEGSGLYNEQFFGPGTRLTVL.

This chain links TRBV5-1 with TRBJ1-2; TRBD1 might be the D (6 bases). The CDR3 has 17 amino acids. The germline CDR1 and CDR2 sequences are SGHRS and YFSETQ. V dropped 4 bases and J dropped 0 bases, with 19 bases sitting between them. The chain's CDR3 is CASSPTILQGPNYGYTF. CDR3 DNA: TGCGCCAGCAGCCCAACCATCTTACAGGGACCTAACTATGGCTACACCTTC.

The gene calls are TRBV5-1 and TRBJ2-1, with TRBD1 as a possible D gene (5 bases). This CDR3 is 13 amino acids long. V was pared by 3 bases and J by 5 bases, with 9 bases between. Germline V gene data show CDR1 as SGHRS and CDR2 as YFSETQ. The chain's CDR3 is CASSYDSHNEQFF. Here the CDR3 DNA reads TGCGCCAGCAGCTACGACAGCCACAATGAGCAGTTCTTC.

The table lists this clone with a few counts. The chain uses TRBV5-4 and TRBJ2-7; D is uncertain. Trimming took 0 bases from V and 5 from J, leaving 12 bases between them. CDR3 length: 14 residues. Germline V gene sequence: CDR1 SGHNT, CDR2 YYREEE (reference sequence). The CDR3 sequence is CASSLGTRVHEQYF. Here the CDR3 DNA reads TGTGCCAGCAGCTTGGGGACCCGCGTCCACGAGCAGTACTTC.

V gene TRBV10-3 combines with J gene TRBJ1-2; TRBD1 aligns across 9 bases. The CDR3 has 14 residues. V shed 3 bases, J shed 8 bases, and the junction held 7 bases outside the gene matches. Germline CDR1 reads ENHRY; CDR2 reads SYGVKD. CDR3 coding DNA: TGTGCCATCAGTGACCGGGACAGGGTGTTCGGCTACACCTTC. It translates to CAISDRDRVFGYTF.

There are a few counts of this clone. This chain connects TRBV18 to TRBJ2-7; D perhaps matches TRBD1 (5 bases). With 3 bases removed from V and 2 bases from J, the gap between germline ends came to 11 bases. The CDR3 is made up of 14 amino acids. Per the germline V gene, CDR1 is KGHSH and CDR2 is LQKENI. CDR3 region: CASSPDRGAYEQYF. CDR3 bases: TGTGCCAGCTCACCCGATAGGGGCGCCTACGAGCAGTACTTC.

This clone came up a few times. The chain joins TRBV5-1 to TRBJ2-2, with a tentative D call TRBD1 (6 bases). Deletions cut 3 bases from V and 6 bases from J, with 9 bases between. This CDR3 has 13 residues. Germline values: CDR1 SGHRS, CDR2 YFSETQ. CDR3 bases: TGCGCCAGCAGCTCAGGGACATCCGGGGAGCTGTTTTTT. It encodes CASSSGTSGELFF. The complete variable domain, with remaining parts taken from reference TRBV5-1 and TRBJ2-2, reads KAGVTQTPRYLIKTRGQQVTLSCSPISGHRSVSWYQQTPGQGLQFLFEYFSETQRNKGNFPGRFSGRQFSNSRSEMNVSTLELGDSALYLCASSSGTSGELFFGEGSRLTVL.

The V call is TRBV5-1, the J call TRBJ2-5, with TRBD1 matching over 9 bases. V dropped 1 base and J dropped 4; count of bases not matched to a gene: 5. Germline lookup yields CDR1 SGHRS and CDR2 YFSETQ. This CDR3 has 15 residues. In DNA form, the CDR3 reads TGCGCCAGCAGCTTGTCGACAGGGGGTACAGAGACCCAGTACTTC. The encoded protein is CASSLSTGGTETQYF.